This T cell receptor (beta chain) was obtained from a study of cytomegalovirus exposure and HLA in healthy donors. Study summary: Genetic ancestry analysis placed about 80% of the 398 donors that were genotyped in the Caucasian-associated cluster.

PCR employed 60 Vbeta and 13 Jbeta primers. Here immunoSEQ multiplex PCR was the method, and the copy in TCRdb shows in-frame clones only, minus some. Of 150,000 to 200,000 clones listed, about four fifths are singletons. Findings of the study overall: The classifier was said to identify cytomegalovirus status with high specificity and sensitivity. Based on reports, TCR beta sequences accurately predicted HLA-A and HLA-B alleles for most subjects.

This clone was detected only a few times. Its antigen is unidentified. Trimming took 4 bases from V and 1 from J, leaving 10 bases between them. CDR3 length: 14 amino acids. Germline CDR1 SGHRS, CDR2 YFSETQ. The clonotype comes from a man aged 18 to 29 in good health and CMV-seronegative. Sequenced material: PBMCs. The V call is TRBV5-1, the J call TRBJ2-3; D may be TRBD2 (6 bases). Here the CDR3 reads CASSRRAGTDTQYF. The CDR3 coding sequence is TGCGCCAGCAGCCGGAGGGCCGGCACAGATACGCAGTATTTT.